This T cell receptor (beta chain) was found in a study of blood T cell repertoires in COVID-19. Study overall: COVID-19 samples, acute and convalescent, were from the United States, Italy and Spain. In each case, the material was cDNA or gDNA derived from T cells, B-cell-depleted T cells, or PBMCs.

Participants were aged roughly 18 to 90 years, lived in 25 or so US areas, and enrolled virtually. Original processing methods: Reference gene primer amplification gave nucleated cell count estimates. Profiling relied on immunoSEQ multiplex PCR, and the TCRdb table lists in-frame clones only, not all of them. V, J and clone size derive from that table, while D and trimming were established from the DNA sequence. The table shows some 210,000 clones, with 81% occurring only once. Only one count was recorded for this clone. The CDR3 loop spans 15 amino acids. V lost 4 bases to trimming and J lost 5 bases; unmatched junction nucleotides: 7. The germline V gene has CDR1 SGHTA and CDR2 FQGNSA.

The sequence derives from a woman between 50 and 59 years old with acute COVID-19. The V gene is TRBV7-2, the J gene TRBJ1-5, with 8 bases lining up with TRBD1. Sequencing used PBMCs or T cells enriched from blood (not recorded which). CDR3 loop: CASSSRTGRDQPQHF. CDR3 coding DNA: TGTGCCAGCAGCTCTAGGACAGGGAGGGATCAGCCCCAGCATTTT.